This TCR beta chain was obtained from a study of shared T cell receptors in the human thymus. TCRdb's table, derived via immunoSEQ multiplex PCR, lists solely in-frame clones and lacks some. The profile shows over 650,000 clones, around 87% of them singletons. V was shortened by 11 bases and J by 2 bases, with 16 bases between the two germline ends. This CDR3 comprises 14 residues. Germline values: CDR1 LNHDA, CDR2 SQIVND (reference sequence). These data were also filed under a second study, of human thymus T cells. That report notes: Healthy Finnish infants undergoing corrective surgery for congenital heart defects were used as donors. Thymus pieces cut out during corrective heart surgery were the tissue that was used. V and J genes seemed to be used with bias in thymic and blood repertoires. Highly overlapping thymic repertoires among unrelated individuals were reported in related research.

The clonotype was recovered from a boy less than two years old with a congenital heart defect. The sample was thymocytes. The chain recombines TRBV19 with TRBJ2-1; D unresolved. CDR3 in DNA: TGTGCCTCCGGTCCAGCGAGTCCCTACAATGAGCAGTTCTTC. This translates into CASGPASPYNEQFF.